Sequencing of this T cell receptor beta chain was carried out in a study of graft-versus-host responses after intestinal transplantation. Looking at the study overall: Among the recipients, all got anti-thymocyte globulin induction and then tacrolimus and steroids for about 3 years.

Sequenced by immunoSEQ multiplex PCR; TCRdb stores in-frame clones only, minus some. The table lists tens of thousands of clones, under 95% of them singletons. This CDR3 spans 11 amino acids. Trimming left V 4 bases short and J 3 bases short, with 6 bases between. In germline, CDR1 is DFQATT, CDR2 SNEGSKA (reference sequence). Findings and limits, study-wide: Patients with graft-donor T cell macrochimerism had high graft-versus-host to host-versus-graft clonal ratios in allografts. Recipient marrow harbored GvH clones, some of which surfaced first in ileum or blood.

Comments on this clone: Its antigen remains unidentified.

V and J are TRBV20-1 and TRBJ1-1; weak D call: TRBD1 (6 bases). The sample in question was PBMCs, obtained around 120 days after intestinal transplantation. This receptor was identified in a human patient who received an intestinal transplant, so some T cells may come from the graft donor. DNA for the CDR3: TGCAGTGCTAAGGGGGACACTGAAGCTTTCTTT. Residues: CSAKGDTEAFF.